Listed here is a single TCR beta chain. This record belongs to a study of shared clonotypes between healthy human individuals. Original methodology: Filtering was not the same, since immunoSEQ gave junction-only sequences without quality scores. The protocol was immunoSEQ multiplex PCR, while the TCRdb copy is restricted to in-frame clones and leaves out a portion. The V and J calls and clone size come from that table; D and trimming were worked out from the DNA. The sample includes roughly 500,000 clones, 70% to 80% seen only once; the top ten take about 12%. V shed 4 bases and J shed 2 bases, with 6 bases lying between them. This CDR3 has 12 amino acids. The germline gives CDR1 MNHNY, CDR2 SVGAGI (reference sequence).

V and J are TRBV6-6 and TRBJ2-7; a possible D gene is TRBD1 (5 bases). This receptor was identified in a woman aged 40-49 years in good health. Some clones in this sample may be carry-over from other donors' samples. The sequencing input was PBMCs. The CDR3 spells CASSSQAYEQYF. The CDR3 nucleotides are TGTGCCAGCAGTTCACAGGCCTACGAGCAGTACTTC.